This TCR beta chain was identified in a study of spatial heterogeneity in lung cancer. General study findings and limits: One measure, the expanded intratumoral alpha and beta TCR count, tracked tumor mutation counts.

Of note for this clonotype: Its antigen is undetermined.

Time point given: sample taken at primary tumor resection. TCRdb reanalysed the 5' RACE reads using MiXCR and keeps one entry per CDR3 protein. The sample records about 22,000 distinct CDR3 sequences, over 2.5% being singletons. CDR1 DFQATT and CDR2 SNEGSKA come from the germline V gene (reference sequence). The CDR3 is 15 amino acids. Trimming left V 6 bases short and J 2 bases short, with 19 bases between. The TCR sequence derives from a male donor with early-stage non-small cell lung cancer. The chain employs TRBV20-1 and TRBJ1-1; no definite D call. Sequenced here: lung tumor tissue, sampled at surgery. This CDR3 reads CSAADPSFGNTEAFF. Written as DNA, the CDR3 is TGCAGTGCGGCAGACCCCTCTTTCGGAAACACTGAAGCTTTCTTT.